This T cell receptor (beta chain) was sequenced for a study of shared clonotypes between healthy human individuals. In the study overall: Three plates were used per donor for CD4 naive, three for CD4 memory, two for CD8 naive and one for CD8 memory.

V was pared by 2 bases and J by 2 bases, with 16 bases between. Germline CDR1 reads SGHTA; CDR2 reads FQGNSA. CDR3 length: 17 amino acids. CD45RA+ naive and CD45RA-negative memory subsets were separated from CD4+ cells. Generated by immunoSEQ multiplex PCR, the TCRdb table keeps only in-frame clones and is missing some. The sample contains about 1.5 million clones, about 98% of which appear only once. The clonotype was recovered from a man aged 25 to 40 in good health. The sample taken for sequencing was naive CD4+ T cells sorted from blood. The subset denotes: CD45RA+ positively selected. The J gene is TRBJ1-3, the V gene TRBV7-2, with D uncertain. This CDR3 is CASSLSLARIAGNTIYF. CDR3 DNA: TGTGCCAGCAGCTTATCACTCGCCCGGATCGCTGGAAACACCATATATTTT.